Each of the 23 T cell receptor beta chains below was sequenced from the same sample in a study of blood T cells in healthy people across ages. Through a sample-barcoded 5' primer and a J-beta primer mix, a second PCR was run for roughly 6 to 12 cycles. TCRdb reprocessed the 5' RACE reads via MiXCR and lists one record per CDR3 protein. This sample yields a few hundred thousand distinct CDR3 sequences, of which approximately 52% are seen a single time; under 65% belongs to the top ten. Sequenced sample: blood. Every receptor here comes from a man aged 60-69 years in good health.

This clonotype is a singleton in its sample. The chain joins TRBV11-2 to TRBJ2-1; TRBD2 aligns across 11 bases. Germline trimming cut 1 base from V and 9 bases from J; bases unmatched to any gene: 5. The CDR3 is 15 residues long. Per germline, CDR1 SGHAT and CDR2 FQNNGV. The CDR3 region is CASSLVLAGVSEQFF. The CDR3 bases are TGTGCCAGCAGCTTAGTACTAGCGGGAGTCTCTGAGCAGTTCTTC.

The chain recombines TRBV6-2 or TRBV6-3 with TRBJ1-1, with D possibly being TRBD1 (6 bases). Trimming cost V 8 bases and J 6 bases, with 19 bases left between them. From germline, CDR1 is MNHEY and CDR2 SVGEGT. CDR3 length equals 14 residues. This CDR3 is CASRTGSPLAEAFF. CDR3 bases: TGTGCCAGCCGCACAGGGAGTCCGTTGGCTGAAGCTTTCTTT.

The J gene is TRBJ2-5, the V gene TRBV29-1, with 8 nucleotides matching TRBD1. The CDR3 extends over 13 amino acids. With V trimmed by 5 bases and J by 4 bases, 6 bases remained unmatched. Germline CDR1 reads SQVTM; CDR2 reads ANQGSEA. The CDR3: CSVNRGVVETQYF. The CDR3 coding sequence is TGCAGCGTTAACAGGGGGGTGGTAGAGACCCAGTACTTC.

This clonotype was recorded a few times. V and J are TRBV7-2 and TRBJ2-7; 12 bases are shared with TRBD2. CDR3 length: 14 residues. V was clipped by 5 bases and J by 7 bases; unmatched bases: 6. CDR1 and CDR2 (germline): SGHTA, FQGNSA. As DNA, the CDR3 is TGTGCCAGCAGCCCCGGACTAGCGGGGAATGAGCAGTACTTC. Its protein product is CASSPGLAGNEQYF.

The CDR3 loop is CAISEPIAGFTDTQYF. In nucleotides, the CDR3 is TGTGCCATCAGTGAGCCCATAGCGGGATTCACAGATACGCAGTATTTT. This chain joins TRBV10-3 and TRBJ2-3, with 8 bases identical to TRBD2. The CDR3 totals 16 residues. V was clipped by 2 bases and J by 2 bases; unmatched bases: 6. Germline V gene data show CDR1 as ENHRY and CDR2 as SYGVKD.

The genes are TRBV18 and TRBJ1-1, with D possibly matching TRBD1 (5 bases). Germline CDR1 KGHSH, CDR2 LQKENI. The CDR3 has 16 residues. The V and J ends lost 4 bases and 1 base respectively, with 16 bases between them. CDR3 DNA: TGTGCCAGCTCACACCGGGACGGGAGAGGGAACACTGAAGCTTTCTTT. It encodes CASSHRDGRGNTEAFF.

The chain has TRBV7-2 and TRBJ2-4; 9 bases fit TRBD2. In germline, CDR1 is SGHTA, CDR2 FQGNSA. This CDR3 region has 14 residues. Trimming at V came to 0 bases and at J to 12 bases, leaving 6 bases not matched to a gene. The CDR3 reads CASSLARRGGTQYF. DNA for the CDR3: TGTGCCAGCAGCTTAGCGCGGCGGGGGGGCACTCAGTACTTC.

The chain joins TRBV20-1 to TRBJ2-7; 7 nucleotides match TRBD1. Trimming cost V 4 bases and J 1 base; bases outside gene matches: 7. The germline CDR1 and CDR2 sequences are DFQATT and SNEGSKA (reference sequence). The CDR3 is 14 residues long. CDR3 protein: CSAIRQGRSYEQYF. As DNA, the CDR3 is TGCAGTGCTATCCGACAGGGTCGATCCTACGAGCAGTACTTC.

This clonotype was detected only a few times. The V gene is TRBV5-5, the J gene TRBJ2-4; TRBD1 matches 7 bases. The better agreement between TRBJ2-7 and the DNA end casts doubt on the J call. Germline V CDR1 and CDR2: SGHKS, YYEKEE (reference sequence). This CDR3 has 16 residues. The CDR3 DNA is TGTGCCAGCAGCTTGGGAGGGACAGCCACCTCTTACGAGCAGTACTTC. It yields the protein CASSLGGTATSYEQYF.

The rearrangement joins TRBV5-1 to TRBJ2-6; D tentatively reads TRBD1 or TRBD2 (5 bases each). This CDR3 has 14 amino acids. Trimming cost V 9 bases and J 4 bases, with 14 bases left between them. CDR1 SGHRS and CDR2 YFSETQ come from the germline V gene. The CDR3 DNA is TGCGCCACCAAGGTTAGGGACGGGGCCAACGTCCTGACTTTC. Its translation: CATKVRDGANVLTF.

The chain combines TRBV18 with TRBJ2-5, with D perhaps matching TRBD2 (6 bases). The tail of the sequence fits TRBJ2-7 better, so the J call may be wrong. CDR3 length equals 15 residues. Per the germline V gene, CDR1 is KGHSH and CDR2 is LQKENI. The CDR3 nucleotides read TGTGCCAGCTCACGGAGGGACGGTGCTACCGACGAGCAGTACTTC. It encodes CASSRRDGATDEQYF.

This clonotype was recorded a few times. The gene calls are TRBV28 and TRBJ1-2; D is ambiguous. V lost 1 base to trimming and J lost 3 bases, with 9 bases between them. This CDR3 has 14 residues. The germline CDR1 and CDR2 sequences are MDHEN and SYDVKM. CDR3 region: CASSLYTRDYGYTF. CDR3 coding DNA: TGTGCCAGCAGTTTATACACGAGGGACTATGGCTACACCTTC.

This clonotype came up many times. V gene TRBV29-1 combines with J gene TRBJ2-1; TRBD2 might be the D (6 bases). The ends were cut back, 6 bases at V and 4 bases at J, with 16 bases in the middle. CDR3 length: 14 residues. Germline lookup yields CDR1 SQVTM and CDR2 ANQGSEA. CDR3 region: CSVARERRYNEQFF. CDR3 DNA: TGCAGCGTCGCACGGGAGCGGAGATACAATGAGCAGTTCTTC.

J is TRBJ2-3 and V is TRBV7-3; 7 bases align to TRBD2. Trimming took 4 bases from V and 5 from J; bases not matched to a gene: 6. The CDR3 sequence is 14 residues long. Looked up from germline, CDR1 is SGHTA and CDR2 is FQGTGA. The CDR3 spells CASSYGRSEDTQYF. In DNA form, the CDR3 reads TGTGCCAGCAGCTACGGGAGGAGTGAAGATACGCAGTATTTT.

This clonotype was observed a few times. This chain links TRBV5-1 with TRBJ2-1; TRBD1 agrees at 10 bases. The germline V gene encodes CDR1 SGHRS and CDR2 YFSETQ. J lost 4 bases, V lost 3 bases, and 4 bases had no gene match. The CDR3 loop spans 15 amino acids. CDR3 in DNA: TGCGCCAGCAGCTCCTCGGGACAGGGGTACAATGAGCAGTTCTTC. It encodes CASSSSGQGYNEQFF. Supplemented by reference TRBV5-1 and TRBJ2-1, the full variable domain reads KAGVTQTPRYLIKTRGQQVTLSCSPISGHRSVSWYQQTPGQGLQFLFEYFSETQRNKGNFPGRFSGRQFSNSRSEMNVSTLELGDSALYLCASSSSGQGYNEQFFGPGTRLTVL.

This clonotype turned up a few times. V usage is TRBV2 and J usage is TRBJ2-5; D is unresolved. The V and J ends lost 7 bases and 7 bases respectively, with 19 bases between them. The CDR3 loop spans 14 amino acids. Germline CDR1 is SNHLY and CDR2 is FYNNEI. The CDR3 nucleotides read TGTGCCAGCAAGGAAAGATCAGGCCCAGGGACCCAGTACTTC. Amino acid sequence: CASKERSGPGTQYF.

The chain uses TRBV29-1 and TRBJ2-1; either TRBD1 or TRBD2 may supply D (6 bases each). The germline CDR1 and CDR2 sequences are SQVTM and ANQGSEA. This CDR3 has 15 residues. The CDR3 sequence: CTSSGAGSAYNEQFF. CDR3 bases: TGCACCTCTTCGGGGGCGGGCAGCGCTTACAATGAGCAGTTCTTC.

This chain links TRBV29-1 with TRBJ2-7; TRBD2 matches at 12 bases. The DNA matches TRBJ2-5 better at its end, which makes the J call doubtful. Germline CDR1 reads SQVTM; CDR2 reads ANQGSEA. The CDR3 runs to 13 residues. This CDR3 is CSSSTSGRETQYF. The DNA of the CDR3 is TGCAGCTCGAGTACTAGCGGGAGGGAGACCCAGTACTTC.

V usage is TRBV3-1 and J usage is TRBJ2-1, with D perhaps matching TRBD1 or TRBD2 (5 bases each). CDR3 size: 15 residues. Germline-derived CDR1 and CDR2 are LGHDT and YNNKEL (reference sequence). Trimming took 1 base from V and 7 from J, leaving 14 bases between them. This chain's CDR3 is CASSQGDRRGNEQFF. The CDR3 nucleotides are TGTGCCAGCAGCCAAGGGGACCGAAGAGGGAATGAGCAGTTCTTC.

The chain carries TRBV7-9 and TRBJ2-7; possible D gene TRBD2, 6 bases. V was pared by 3 bases and J by 5 bases, with 14 bases between. The CDR3 length is 14 residues. Germline V gives CDR1 SEHNR, CDR2 FQNEAQ (reference sequence). The CDR3 DNA follows: TGTGCCAGCAGCTTGGAGGCTAGCGTGCACGAGCAGTACTTC. It codes for CASSLEASVHEQYF.

This clonotype was recorded a few times. Germline is not matched at one junction end, which may reflect a read error. The genes are TRBV7-7 and TRBJ2-3; D uncertain. The CDR3 sequence is 13 residues long. Germline CDR1 is SSHAT and CDR2 is FNYEAQ (reference sequence). The CDR3 sequence is CASSLAARDTQYF. CDR3 DNA sequence: TGTGCTAGCAGCTTAGCAGCCCGAGATACGCAGTATTTT.

The chain joins TRBV10-2 to TRBJ2-1, with 10 bases aligning to TRBD1. This CDR3 has 16 residues. Trimming at V came to 4 bases and at J to 9 bases, leaving 12 bases not matched to a gene. Germline CDR1 reads WSHSY; CDR2 reads SAAADI. CDR3 residues: CASSGSGTGARVEQFF. For the CDR3, the DNA is TGCGCCAGCAGTGGTTCCGGGACAGGGGCCCGAGTTGAGCAGTTCTTC.

This clonotype was recorded many times. The rearrangement links TRBV9 to TRBJ2-1, with 13 nucleotides matching TRBD2. Germline V CDR1 and CDR2: SGDLS, YYNGEE. There are 15 residues in the CDR3. V was pared by 4 bases and J by 4 bases, with 2 bases of the junction left unmatched. CDR3 in DNA: TGTGCCAGCAGCTGGGGACTAGCGGGATACAATGAGCAGTTCTTC. Residues: CASSWGLAGYNEQFF.